The rows below give T cell receptor beta chains drawn from one sample of a study of vaccination and CD4 T cells after COVID-19. TCRdb itself ran the PCR reads through MiXCR, one entry per CDR3 protein. The repertoire consists of 11,000 or so distinct CDR3 sequences, with roughly two fifths occurring once and the leading ten covering approximately 35%. No cognate antigen is known for these TCRs. The specimen sequenced was CD4+ T cells from blood, cultured in vitro. The receptors come from a human donor who had recovered from COVID-19. CDR3s include the opening cysteine and the closing phenylalanine or tryptophan. Fields, in order: V gene, D gene, CDR3 length, J gene, CDR3 protein. A D gene is named only where the DNA matches it firmly.

TRBV5-1	NA	15	TRBJ2-2	CASSLFSGPTRELFF
TRBV11-3	NA	16	TRBJ1-6	CASSSGESSYNSPLHF
TRBV7-8	NA	11	TRBJ2-1	CASSLANEQVF
TRBV14	NA	12	TRBJ2-7	CASSQTAYEQYF
TRBV12-3/TRBV12-4	TRBD2	16	TRBJ2-3	CASSWRGGRGTDTQYF
TRBV11-3	TRBD1	16	TRBJ1-3	CASSLVGTVSGNTIYF
TRBV5-1	NA	11	TRBJ1-3	CASGHGNTIYF
TRBV9	TRBD2	14	TRBJ2-5	CASSASGARETQYF
TRBV6-5	NA	14	TRBJ1-1	CASSYPQGRSEAFF
TRBV6-5	NA	16	TRBJ2-2	CASSYGGIPPPGELFF
TRBV6-1	NA	14	TRBJ1-5	CASITGGSGQPQHF
TRBV11-3	NA	13	TRBJ2-4	CASSLDLGQVSYF
TRBV7-2	NA	14	TRBJ2-3	CASSLKTSTDTQYF
TRBV10-3	TRBD1	15	TRBJ2-7	CANRQGTELPGEQYF
TRBV7-9	NA	17	TRBJ2-1	CASSTVRRFSSYNDQFF
TRBV20-1	TRBD2	15	TRBJ2-5	CSAPEGSGVQETQYF
TRBV7-9	TRBD2	17	TRBJ2-1	CASSLGATSSSYNEQFF
TRBV11-3	NA	20	TRBJ2-5	CASSFNRQLAARALQETQYF
TRBV30	NA	14	TRBJ1-1	CAWSPGSHNTEAFF
TRBV15	NA	12	TRBJ2-1	CATSRDTFEQFF
TRBV20-1	NA	13	NA	CSARGDGTYEQYF
TRBV4-1	NA	12	TRBJ1-2	CASSPRVGGYTF
TRBV19	TRBD1	15	TRBJ1-5	CASSKTGPGNQPQHF
TRBV24-1	NA	12	TRBJ1-1	CATPVMNTEAFF
TRBV12-3/TRBV12-4	NA	13	TRBJ1-5	CASSSQGNQPQHF
TRBV6-1	NA	12	TRBJ1-1	CASTDSYTEAFF
TRBV2	TRBD1	13	TRBJ1-2	CASSGQGAAGYTF
TRBV10-3	TRBD1	14	TRBJ2-5	CAINDRGSLETQYF
TRBV2	NA	15	TRBJ1-5	CASSELAWEDQPQHF
TRBV30	NA	14	TRBJ1-2	CAWGKTAPNYGYTF
TRBV5-1	NA	13	TRBJ1-1	CASSVRDEDKAFF
TRBV27	NA	13	TRBJ2-5	CASSPRTEGTQYF
TRBV19	NA	18	TRBJ2-6	CASRSPPGTFSGANVLTF
TRBV12-3/TRBV12-4	NA	13	TRBJ1-2	CASSPQGRGGYTF
TRBV5-6	NA	16	TRBJ1-5	CASSRVTEGSNQPQHF
TRBV11-3	TRBD2	20	TRBJ2-5	CASTLGASGGPGGLQETQYF
TRBV20-1	NA	16	TRBJ2-2	CSARAPWGRLRGELFF
TRBV6-2/TRBV6-3	NA	14	TRBJ1-5	CASQAGWGNQPQHF
TRBV15	NA	15	TRBJ1-2	CATSGGANPGYGYTF
TRBV24-1	TRBD1	19	TRBJ2-2	CATSDPTGTGALNTGELFF
TRBV12-3/TRBV12-4	TRBD1	15	TRBJ1-3	CASTPDRATGNTIYF
TRBV19	NA	14	TRBJ1-4	CASSIDRDTEKLFF
TRBV11-3	TRBD1	14	TRBJ2-2	CASSLDRGTGELFF
TRBV7-2	NA	15	TRBJ1-5	CASSLTVNSNQPQHF
TRBV20-1	NA	12	TRBJ2-3	CSARGGRDTQYF
TRBV20-1	NA	15	TRBJ1-1	CSAYLGGGGNTEAFF
TRBV12-3/TRBV12-4	TRBD1	13	TRBJ1-1	CASNQGGDTEAFF
TRBV30	NA	13	TRBJ1-1	CSNRGLRNTEAFF
TRBV19	TRBD1	15	TRBJ1-1	CASTRQGDANTEAFF
TRBV9	NA	12	TRBJ2-5	CASSVTGETQYF
TRBV7-9	NA	24	TRBJ2-6	CASSLPRWSETATTPDSGANVLTF
TRBV12-5	TRBD1	14	TRBJ1-1	CASGQGQMNTEAFF
TRBV11-2	NA	17	TRBJ1-6	CASSFGEVSSYNSPLHF
TRBV5-6	TRBD2	15	TRBJ2-7	CASSPRSGTRGEQYF
TRBV10-3	NA	14	TRBJ2-2	CAIRTEANTGELFF
TRBV27	TRBD2	16	TRBJ2-3	CASSSLAGFLTDTQYF
TRBV20-1	NA	11	TRBJ1-2	CSAREGNGYTF
TRBV5-1	NA	13	TRBJ1-2	CASSRGGSYGYTF
TRBV12-3/TRBV12-4	TRBD2	12	TRBJ2-7	CASSLRLALVYF